This T cell receptor (beta chain) was sequenced during a study of Tregs in tolerant kidney transplant recipients. Using immunoSEQ multiplex PCR, the repertoire was profiled, and TCRdb retains in-frame clones only, with some absent. Of around 61,000 clones listed, around 88% are singletons. On this clone itself: The target antigen is unknown.

The study's findings and limits: Tregs expanded with activated donor B cells seemed most donor-specific.

The CDR3 loop spans 17 amino acids. J gave up 1 base and V 3 bases, and 6 bases lay outside the gene matches. CDR1 and CDR2 from the germline V gene are LNHDA and SQIVND (reference sequence). The TCR was taken from a human donor in good health. Sequencing was performed on CD4+ T cells from blood. V is TRBV19 and J is TRBJ2-5; the match to TRBD2 covers 12 bases. CDR3 region: CASSIGLAGGFQETQYF. DNA of the CDR3: TGTGCCAGTAGTATTGGGCTAGCGGGGGGGTTCCAAGAGACCCAGTACTTC.